The clone carrying this T cell receptor beta chain was counted a few times. Its specificity is unknown. V lost 3 bases, J lost 6 bases, and 4 bases stayed unmatched. Germline V gives CDR1 SGHRS, CDR2 YFSETQ. CDR3 length equals 14 residues. Healthy people donating bone marrow made up the donors. PCR amplification relied on 60 Vbeta primers (plus 13 Jbeta primers). Sequencing used immunoSEQ multiplex PCR; TCRdb keeps in-frame clones, though not all of them. Here the sample spans more than 45,000 clones, roughly 85% being singletons. The data derive from a study of cytomegalovirus exposure and HLA in healthy donors. Whole-study context: In an early release, HLA-typed donors contributed tens of millions of unique TCR sequences.

General observations from the study: The majority of CMV-associated TCR beta chains were reported as apparently HLA-restricted in a later analysis. Most TCR sequences proved rare, with some public TCRs found in many donors.

Sequenced material: PBMCs. The receptor was isolated from a man aged 25-40 years in good health and CMV-seronegative. The chain is built from TRBV5-1 and TRBJ2-2; TRBD2 agrees at 8 bases. The CDR3 DNA reads as TGCGCCAGCAGCTCCCACGGGGGGGCCGGGGAGCTGTTTTTT. Residues: CASSSHGGAGELFF.